The 2 T cell receptor beta chains in this list originate from one sample, sequenced in a study of identical twins. TCRdb recomputed calls from the 5' RACE reads with MiXCR, one row per CDR3 protein. This table holds some 900,000 distinct CDR3 sequences, approximately 13% found once. Another study also made use of these data, one on yellow fever vaccine responses in identical twins.

Sequenced sample: PBMCs. All receptors derive from a woman under 30 in good health.

The rearrangement links TRBV7-6 to TRBJ2-1, with TRBD2 as a possible D gene (5 bases). Per the germline V gene, CDR1 is SGHVS and CDR2 is FNYEAQ. The CDR3 loop spans 13 amino acids. The V end lost 6 bases, the J end lost 8 bases, and 14 bases lay between the germline ends. CDR3 loop: CASSFRPGDEQFF. CDR3 nucleotides: TGTGCCAGCAGTTTCCGACCCGGGGATGAGCAGTTCTTC.

The chain carries TRBV4-1 and TRBJ1-6, with D perhaps TRBD1 (5 bases). CDR1 is MGHRA and CDR2 is YSYEKL in the germline V gene. This CDR3 region has 16 residues. Trimming pared 0 bases from V and 10 bases from J, leaving 16 bases between. This chain's CDR3 is CASSQDLWGGGSPLHF. The CDR3 DNA is TGCGCCAGCAGCCAAGATTTGTGGGGCGGAGGATCACCCCTCCACTTT.